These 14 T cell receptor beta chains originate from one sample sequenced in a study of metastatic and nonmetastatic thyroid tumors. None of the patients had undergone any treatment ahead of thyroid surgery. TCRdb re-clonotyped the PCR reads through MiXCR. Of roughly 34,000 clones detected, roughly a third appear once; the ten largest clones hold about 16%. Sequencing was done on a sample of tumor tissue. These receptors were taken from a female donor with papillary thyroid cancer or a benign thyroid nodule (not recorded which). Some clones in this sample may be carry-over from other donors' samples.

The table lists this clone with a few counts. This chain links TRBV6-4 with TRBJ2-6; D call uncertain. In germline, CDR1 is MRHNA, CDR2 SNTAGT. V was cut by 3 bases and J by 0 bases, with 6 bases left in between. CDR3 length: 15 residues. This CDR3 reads CASSEGSSGANVLTF. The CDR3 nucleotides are TGTGCCAGCAGTGAGGGAAGCTCTGGGGCCAACGTCCTGACTTTC.

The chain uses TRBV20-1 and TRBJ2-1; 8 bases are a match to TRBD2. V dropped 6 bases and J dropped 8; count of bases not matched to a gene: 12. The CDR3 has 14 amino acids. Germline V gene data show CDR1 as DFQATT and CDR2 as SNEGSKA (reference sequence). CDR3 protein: CSAFSGRVLHEQFF. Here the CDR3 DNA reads TGCAGTGCCTTCAGCGGGAGAGTCCTCCATGAGCAGTTCTTC.

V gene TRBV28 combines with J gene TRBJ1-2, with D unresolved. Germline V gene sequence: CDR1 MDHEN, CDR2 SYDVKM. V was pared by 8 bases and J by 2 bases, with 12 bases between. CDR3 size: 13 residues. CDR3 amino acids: CASGQSSNYGYTF. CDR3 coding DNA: TGTGCCAGCGGGCAGTCCTCAAACTATGGCTACACCTTC.

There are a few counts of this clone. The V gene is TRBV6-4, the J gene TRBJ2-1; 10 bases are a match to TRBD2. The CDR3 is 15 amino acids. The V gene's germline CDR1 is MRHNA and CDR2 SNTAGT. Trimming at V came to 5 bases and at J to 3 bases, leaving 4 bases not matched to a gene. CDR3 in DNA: TGTGCCAGCAGTTTGCTAGCGGGAGACTACAATGAGCAGTTCTTC. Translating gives CASSLLAGDYNEQFF.

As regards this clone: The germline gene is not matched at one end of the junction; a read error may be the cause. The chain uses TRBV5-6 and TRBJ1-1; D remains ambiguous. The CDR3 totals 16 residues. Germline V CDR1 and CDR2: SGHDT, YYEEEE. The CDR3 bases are TGTGTCAGCAGAAAAACCCCGGGAACAATGAACACTGAAGCTTTCTTT. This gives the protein CVSRKTPGTMNTEAFF.

CDR3 bases: TGTGCCACCAGTGATTTCACGTCGGCCCAGCATTTT. It is translated as CATSDFTSAQHF. The chain uses TRBV24-1 and TRBJ1-5; D not resolved. Germline-derived CDR1 and CDR2 are KGHDR and SFDVKD. Deletions cut 1 base from V and 11 bases from J, with 8 bases between. This CDR3 has 12 amino acids.

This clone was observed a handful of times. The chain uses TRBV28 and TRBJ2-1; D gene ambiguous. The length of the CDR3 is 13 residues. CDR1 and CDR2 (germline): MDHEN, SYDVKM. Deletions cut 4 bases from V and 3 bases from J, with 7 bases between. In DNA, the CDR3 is TGTGCCAGCAGTTCCCATAGCTACAATGAGCAGTTCTTC. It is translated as CASSSHSYNEQFF.

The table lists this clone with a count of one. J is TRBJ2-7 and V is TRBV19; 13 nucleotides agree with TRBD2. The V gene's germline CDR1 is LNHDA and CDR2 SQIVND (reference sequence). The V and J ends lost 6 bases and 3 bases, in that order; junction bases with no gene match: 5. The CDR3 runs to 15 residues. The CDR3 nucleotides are TGTGCCAGTAGCCCGGGACTAGCGGGAATCTACGAGCAGTACTTC. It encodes CASSPGLAGIYEQYF.

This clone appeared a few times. The CDR3 DNA reads as TGTGCCAGCAGCTTAGATGGGGGAGGGCAAGAGACCCAGTACTTC. Its translation is CASSLDGGGQETQYF. The chain recombines TRBV11-3 with TRBJ2-5; TRBD2 agrees at 7 bases. J was trimmed by 2 bases and V by 0 bases; bases with no gene match: 3. Germline V lookup: CDR1 SGHNT, CDR2 YENEEA. The CDR3 consists of 15 residues.

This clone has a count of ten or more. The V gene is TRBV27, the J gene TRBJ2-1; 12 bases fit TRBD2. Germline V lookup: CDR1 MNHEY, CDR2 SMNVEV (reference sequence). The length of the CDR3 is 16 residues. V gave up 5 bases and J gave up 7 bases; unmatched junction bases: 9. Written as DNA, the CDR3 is TGTGCCAGCAGTCACCGACTAGCGGGAGCCGTAAATGAGCAGTTCTTC. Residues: CASSHRLAGAVNEQFF.

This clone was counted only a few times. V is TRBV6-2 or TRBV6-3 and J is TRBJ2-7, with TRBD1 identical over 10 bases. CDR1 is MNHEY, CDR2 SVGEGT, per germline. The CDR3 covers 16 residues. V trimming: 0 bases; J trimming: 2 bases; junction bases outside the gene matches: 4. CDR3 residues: CASSYSPGTGAYEQYF. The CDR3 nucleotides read TGTGCCAGCAGTTACTCCCCCGGGACAGGGGCCTACGAGCAGTACTTC.

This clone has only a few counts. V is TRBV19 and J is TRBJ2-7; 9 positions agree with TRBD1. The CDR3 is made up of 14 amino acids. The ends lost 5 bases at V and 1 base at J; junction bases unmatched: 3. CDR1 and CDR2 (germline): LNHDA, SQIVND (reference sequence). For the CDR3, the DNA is TGTGCCAGTAGTGTCGGGACAGGGTCCTACGAGCAGTACTTC. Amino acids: CASSVGTGSYEQYF.

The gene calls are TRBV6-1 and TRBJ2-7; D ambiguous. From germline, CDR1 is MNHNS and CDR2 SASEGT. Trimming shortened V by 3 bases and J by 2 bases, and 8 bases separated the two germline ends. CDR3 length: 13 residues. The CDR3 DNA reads TGTGCCAGCAGTGATGGGCTTGCCTACGAGCAGTACTTC. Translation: CASSDGLAYEQYF.

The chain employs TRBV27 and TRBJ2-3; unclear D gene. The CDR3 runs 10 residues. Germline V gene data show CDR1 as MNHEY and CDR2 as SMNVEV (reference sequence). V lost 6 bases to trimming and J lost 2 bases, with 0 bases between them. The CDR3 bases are TGTGCCAGCAGCACAGATACGCAGTATTTT. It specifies CASSTDTQYF.